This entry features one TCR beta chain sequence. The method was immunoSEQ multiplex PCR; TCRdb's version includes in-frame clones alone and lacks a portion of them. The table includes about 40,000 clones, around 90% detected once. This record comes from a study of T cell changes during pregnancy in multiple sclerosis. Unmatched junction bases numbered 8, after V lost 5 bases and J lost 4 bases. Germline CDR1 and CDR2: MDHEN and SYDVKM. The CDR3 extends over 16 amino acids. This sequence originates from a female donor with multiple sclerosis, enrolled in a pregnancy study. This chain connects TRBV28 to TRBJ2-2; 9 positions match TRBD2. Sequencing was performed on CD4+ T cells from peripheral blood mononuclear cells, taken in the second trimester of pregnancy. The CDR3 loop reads CASSLLAGVITGELFF. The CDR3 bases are TGTGCCAGCAGTCTTTTAGCGGGAGTTATCACCGGGGAGCTGTTTTTT.